This paragraph covers one TCR beta chain sequence. The sample comes from a study of blood T cell repertoires in COVID-19. Study summary: In each case, the material was cDNA or gDNA derived from T cells, B-cell-depleted T cells, or PBMCs.

The table came from immunoSEQ multiplex PCR; TCRdb's copy has only in-frame clones and leaves some out. The table has roughly 92,000 clones, roughly 83% seen once. Looked up from germline, CDR1 is LNHDA and CDR2 is SQIVND (reference sequence). With 5 bases removed from V and 4 bases from J, the gap between germline ends came to 11 bases. The CDR3 sequence is 14 residues long. Source material: peripheral blood. The chain recombines TRBV19 with TRBJ2-2, with D perhaps matching TRBD1 (5 bases). The receptor's source is a woman at least 80 years old with active or convalescent COVID-19. CDR3 coding DNA: TGTGCCAGTAGTGGGCAGGGATCCACCGGGGAGCTGTTTTTT. Translated: CASSGQGSTGELFF.